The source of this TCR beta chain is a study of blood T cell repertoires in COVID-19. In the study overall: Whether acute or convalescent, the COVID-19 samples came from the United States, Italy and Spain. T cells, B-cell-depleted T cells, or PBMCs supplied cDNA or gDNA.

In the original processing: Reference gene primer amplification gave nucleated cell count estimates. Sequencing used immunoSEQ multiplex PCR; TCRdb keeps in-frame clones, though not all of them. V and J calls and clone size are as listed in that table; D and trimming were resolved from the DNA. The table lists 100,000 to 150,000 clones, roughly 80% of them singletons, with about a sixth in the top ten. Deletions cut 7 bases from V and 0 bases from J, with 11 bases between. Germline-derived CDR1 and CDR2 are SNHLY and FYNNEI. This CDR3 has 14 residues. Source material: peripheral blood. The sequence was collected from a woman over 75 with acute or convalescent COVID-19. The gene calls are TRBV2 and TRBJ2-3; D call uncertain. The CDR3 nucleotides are TGTGCCAGCACCTCAGGTGGCAGCACAGATACGCAGTATTTT. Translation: CASTSGGSTDTQYF.